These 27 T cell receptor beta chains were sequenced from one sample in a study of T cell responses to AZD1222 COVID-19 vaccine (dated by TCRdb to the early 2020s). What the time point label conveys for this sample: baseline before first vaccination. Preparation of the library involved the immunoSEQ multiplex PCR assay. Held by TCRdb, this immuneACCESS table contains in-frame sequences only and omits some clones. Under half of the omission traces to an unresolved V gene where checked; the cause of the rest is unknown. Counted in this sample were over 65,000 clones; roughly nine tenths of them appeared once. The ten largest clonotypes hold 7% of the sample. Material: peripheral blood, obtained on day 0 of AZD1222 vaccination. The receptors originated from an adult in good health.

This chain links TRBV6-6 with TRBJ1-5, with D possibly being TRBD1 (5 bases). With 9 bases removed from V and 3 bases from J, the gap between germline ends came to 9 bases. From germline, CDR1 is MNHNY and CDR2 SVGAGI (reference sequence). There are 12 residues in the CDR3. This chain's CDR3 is CASGQINQPQHF. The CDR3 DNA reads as TGTGCCAGTGGACAAATCAATCAGCCCCAGCATTTT.

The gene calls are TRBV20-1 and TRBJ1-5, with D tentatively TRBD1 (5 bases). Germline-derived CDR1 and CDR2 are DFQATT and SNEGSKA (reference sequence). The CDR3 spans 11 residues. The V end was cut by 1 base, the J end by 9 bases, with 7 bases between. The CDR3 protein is CSARGGTPQHF. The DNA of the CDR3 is TGCAGTGCTAGAGGGGGCACGCCCCAGCATTTT.

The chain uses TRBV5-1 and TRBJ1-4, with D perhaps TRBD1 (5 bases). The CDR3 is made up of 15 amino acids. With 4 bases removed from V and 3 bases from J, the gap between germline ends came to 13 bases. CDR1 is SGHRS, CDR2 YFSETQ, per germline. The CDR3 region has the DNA TGCGCCAGCAGCCCGGGACTCGATCCTAATGAAAAACTGTTTTTT. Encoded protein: CASSPGLDPNEKLFF.

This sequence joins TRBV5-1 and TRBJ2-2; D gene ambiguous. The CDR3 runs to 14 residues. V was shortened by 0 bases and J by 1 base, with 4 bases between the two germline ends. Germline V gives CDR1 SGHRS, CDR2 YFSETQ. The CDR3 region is CASSLGQNTGELFF. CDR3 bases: TGCGCCAGCAGCTTGGGGCAGAACACCGGGGAGCTGTTTTTT.

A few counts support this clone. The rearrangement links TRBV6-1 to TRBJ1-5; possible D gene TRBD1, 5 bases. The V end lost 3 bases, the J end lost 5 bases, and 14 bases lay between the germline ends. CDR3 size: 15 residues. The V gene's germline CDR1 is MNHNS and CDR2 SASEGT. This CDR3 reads CASSEGLASDQPQHF. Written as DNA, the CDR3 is TGTGCCAGCAGTGAGGGGCTCGCATCAGATCAGCCCCAGCATTTT.

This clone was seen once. The CDR3 DNA reads TGCGCCAGCAGCCTCCGGTGGGGCACTGAAGCTTTCTTT. Protein: CASSLRWGTEAFF. The chain has TRBV5-1 and TRBJ1-1, with no clear D. Germline values: CDR1 SGHRS, CDR2 YFSETQ. Between the trimmed V and J ends, which lost 4 bases and 4 bases, there was a span of 11 bases. This CDR3 is 13 amino acids long. The variable domain in full, with the rest retrieved from reference TRBV5-1 and TRBJ1-1, is KAGVTQTPRYLIKTRGQQVTLSCSPISGHRSVSWYQQTPGQGLQFLFEYFSETQRNKGNFPGRFSGRQFSNSRSEMNVSTLELGDSALYLCASSLRWGTEAFFGQGTRLTVV.

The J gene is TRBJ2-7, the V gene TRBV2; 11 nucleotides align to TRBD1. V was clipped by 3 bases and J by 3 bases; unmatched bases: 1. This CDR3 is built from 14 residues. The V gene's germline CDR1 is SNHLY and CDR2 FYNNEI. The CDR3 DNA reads TGTGCCAGCAGTGAGGACAGGGGGCTCTACGAGCAGTACTTC. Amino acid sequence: CASSEDRGLYEQYF.

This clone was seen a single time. The CDR3 DNA reads as TGTGCCAGCAGTCCTGGACAGGGGGCTTCACCCCTCCACTTT. The encoded protein is CASSPGQGASPLHF. This chain connects TRBV28 to TRBJ1-6; TRBD1 agrees at 11 bases. The CDR3 is 14 amino acids. In germline, CDR1 is MDHEN, CDR2 SYDVKM. Losses at the gene ends were 5 bases for V and 9 bases for J; bases not matched to a gene: 3.

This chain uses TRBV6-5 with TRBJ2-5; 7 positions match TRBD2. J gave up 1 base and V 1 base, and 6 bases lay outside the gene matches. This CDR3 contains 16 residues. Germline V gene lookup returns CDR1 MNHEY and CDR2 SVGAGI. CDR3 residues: CASSYWLGGGQETQYF. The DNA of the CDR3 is TGTGCCAGCAGTTACTGGTTGGGGGGGGGCCAAGAGACCCAGTACTTC.

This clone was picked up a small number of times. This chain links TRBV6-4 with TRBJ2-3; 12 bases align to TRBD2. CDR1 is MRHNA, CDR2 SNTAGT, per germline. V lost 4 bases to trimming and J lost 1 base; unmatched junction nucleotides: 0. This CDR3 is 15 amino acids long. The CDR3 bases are TGTGCCAGCAGTGGGACTAGCGGGGGCACAGATACGCAGTATTTT. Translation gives CASSGTSGGTDTQYF.

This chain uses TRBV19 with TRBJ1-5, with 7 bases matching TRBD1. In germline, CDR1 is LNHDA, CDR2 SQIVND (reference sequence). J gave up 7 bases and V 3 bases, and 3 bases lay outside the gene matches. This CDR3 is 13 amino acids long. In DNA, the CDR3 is TGTGCCAGTAGTATGAGGGGGCCACAGCCCCAGCATTTT. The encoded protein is CASSMRGPQPQHF.

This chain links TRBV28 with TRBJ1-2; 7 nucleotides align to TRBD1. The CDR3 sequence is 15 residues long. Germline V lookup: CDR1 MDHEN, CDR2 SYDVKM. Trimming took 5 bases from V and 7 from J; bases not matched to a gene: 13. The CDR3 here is CASSPSTGQRSGYTF. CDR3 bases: TGTGCCAGCAGTCCCTCGACAGGGCAGAGGAGTGGCTACACCTTC.

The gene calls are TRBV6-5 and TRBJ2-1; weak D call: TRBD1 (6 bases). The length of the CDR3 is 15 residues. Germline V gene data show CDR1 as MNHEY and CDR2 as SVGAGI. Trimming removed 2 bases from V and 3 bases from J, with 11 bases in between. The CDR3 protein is CASSYGQPDYNEQFF. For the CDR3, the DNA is TGTGCCAGCAGTTACGGACAGCCGGACTACAATGAGCAGTTCTTC.

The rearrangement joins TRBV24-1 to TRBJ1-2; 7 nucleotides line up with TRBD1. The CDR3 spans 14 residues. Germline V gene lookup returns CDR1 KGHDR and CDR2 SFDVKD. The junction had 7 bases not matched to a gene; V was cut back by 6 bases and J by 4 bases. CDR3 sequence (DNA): TGTGCCACCAGTCATCCGGGACAGCTCTATGGCTACACCTTC. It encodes CATSHPGQLYGYTF.

The chain's CDR3 is CASSPTSNTEAFF. The CDR3 coding sequence is TGTGCCAGCAGCCCTACATCGAACACTGAAGCTTTCTTT. This chain connects TRBV11-3 to TRBJ1-1; D ambiguous. Trimming left V 5 bases short and J 1 base short, with 8 bases between. This CDR3 contains 13 residues. The V gene's germline CDR1 is SGHNT and CDR2 YENEEA.

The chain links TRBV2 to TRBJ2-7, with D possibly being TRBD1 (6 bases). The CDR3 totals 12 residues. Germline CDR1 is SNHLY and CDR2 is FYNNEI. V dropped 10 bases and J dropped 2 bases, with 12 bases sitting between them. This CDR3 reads CATRTETYEQYF. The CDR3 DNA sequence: TGTGCCACCCGGACAGAAACCTACGAGCAGTACTTC.

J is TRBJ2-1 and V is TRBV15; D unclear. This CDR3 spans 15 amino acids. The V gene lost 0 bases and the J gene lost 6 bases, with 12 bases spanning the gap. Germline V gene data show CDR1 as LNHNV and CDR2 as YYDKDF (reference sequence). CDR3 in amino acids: CATSRDLRNSNEQFF. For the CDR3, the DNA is TGTGCCACCAGCAGAGACCTCCGAAATTCCAATGAGCAGTTCTTC.

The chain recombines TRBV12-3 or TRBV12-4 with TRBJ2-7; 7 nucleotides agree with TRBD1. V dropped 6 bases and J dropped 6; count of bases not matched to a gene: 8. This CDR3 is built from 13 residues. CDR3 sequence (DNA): TGTGCCAGCAGAGCCACAGGGGCTACCGAGCAGTACTTC. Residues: CASRATGATEQYF.

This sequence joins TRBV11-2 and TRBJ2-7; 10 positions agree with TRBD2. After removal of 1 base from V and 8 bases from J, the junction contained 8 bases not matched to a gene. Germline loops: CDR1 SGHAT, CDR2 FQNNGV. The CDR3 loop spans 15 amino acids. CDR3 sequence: CASSLAPAGGSQQYF. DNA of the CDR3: TGTGCCAGCAGCTTAGCGCCAGCGGGAGGGAGCCAGCAGTACTTC.

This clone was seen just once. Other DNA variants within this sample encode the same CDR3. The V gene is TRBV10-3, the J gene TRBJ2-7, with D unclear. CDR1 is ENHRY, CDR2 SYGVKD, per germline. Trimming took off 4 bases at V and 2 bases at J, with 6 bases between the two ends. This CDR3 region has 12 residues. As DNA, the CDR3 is TGTGCCATCAGTGGGCAGGCCTACGAGCAGTACTTC. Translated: CAISGQAYEQYF.

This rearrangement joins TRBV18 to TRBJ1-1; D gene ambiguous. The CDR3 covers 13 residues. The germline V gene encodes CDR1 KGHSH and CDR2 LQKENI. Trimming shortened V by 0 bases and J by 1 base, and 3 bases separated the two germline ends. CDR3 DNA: TGTGCCAGCTCACCACCCCCGAACACTGAAGCTTTCTTT. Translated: CASSPPPNTEAFF.

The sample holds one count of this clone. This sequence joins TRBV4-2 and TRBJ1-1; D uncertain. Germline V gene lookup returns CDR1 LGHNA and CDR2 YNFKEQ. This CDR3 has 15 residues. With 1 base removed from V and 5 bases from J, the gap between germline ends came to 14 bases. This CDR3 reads CASSQVKLENTEAFF. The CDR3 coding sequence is TGTGCCAGCAGCCAAGTTAAGTTAGAGAATACTGAAGCTTTCTTT.

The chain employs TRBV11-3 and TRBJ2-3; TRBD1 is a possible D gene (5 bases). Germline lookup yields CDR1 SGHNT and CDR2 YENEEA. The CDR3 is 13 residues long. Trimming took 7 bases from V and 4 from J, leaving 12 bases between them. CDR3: CASKETDSDTQYF. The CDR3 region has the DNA TGTGCCAGCAAGGAGACAGATTCAGATACGCAGTATTTT.

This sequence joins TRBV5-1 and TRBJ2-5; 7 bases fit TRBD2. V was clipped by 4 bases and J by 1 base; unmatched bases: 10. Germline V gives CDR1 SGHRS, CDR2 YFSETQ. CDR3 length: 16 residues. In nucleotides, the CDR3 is TGCGCCAGCAGCCCTCACCCGGGGAGGGGCCAAGAGACCCAGTACTTC. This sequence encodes CASSPHPGRGQETQYF.

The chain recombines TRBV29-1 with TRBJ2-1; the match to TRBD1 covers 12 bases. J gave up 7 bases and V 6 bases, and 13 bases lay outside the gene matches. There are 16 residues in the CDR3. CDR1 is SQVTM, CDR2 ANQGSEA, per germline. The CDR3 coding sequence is TGCAGCGTAAACTTGCCAGGGACAGGGGGCTTGAATGAGCAGTTCTTC. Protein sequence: CSVNLPGTGGLNEQFF.

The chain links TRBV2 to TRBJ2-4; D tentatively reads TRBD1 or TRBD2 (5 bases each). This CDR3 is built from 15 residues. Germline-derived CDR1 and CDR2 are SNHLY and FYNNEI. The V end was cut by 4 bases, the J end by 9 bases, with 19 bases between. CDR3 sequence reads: CASSGQGGTSGIQYF. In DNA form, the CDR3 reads TGTGCCAGCAGTGGCCAGGGTGGGACCTCGGGCATTCAGTACTTC.

CDR3 nucleotides: TGTGCCAGCAGCCCCTGGACAGGGAACGAGCAGTACTTC. It yields the protein CASSPWTGNEQYF. The gene calls are TRBV5-6 and TRBJ2-7; 8 nucleotides agree with TRBD1. The CDR3 contains 13 residues. CDR1 is SGHDT, CDR2 YYEEEE, per germline. V shed 4 bases and J 5 bases; nucleotides not matched to a gene: 5.